A single sample gave rise to the 12 T cell receptor beta chains below, sequenced in a study of cytomegalovirus exposure and HLA in healthy donors. PCR used 60 Vbeta primers and 13 Jbeta primers. Produced via immunoSEQ multiplex PCR; TCRdb's table is partial and in-frame only. The table includes around 150,000 clones, around 80% detected once. The sequencing sample was made of PBMCs. These receptors were taken from a boy between 2 and 10 years old in good health and CMV-seronegative.

Concerning this clone itself: The same CDR3 also results from other DNA sequences found in this sample. The chain recombines TRBV18 with TRBJ1-1; D might be TRBD1 (5 bases). In germline, CDR1 is KGHSH, CDR2 LQKENI. CDR3 length: 13 amino acids. The V and J ends lost 3 bases and 1 base respectively, with 6 bases between them. This CDR3 is CASSPTGNTEAFF. DNA for the CDR3: TGTGCCAGCTCACCCACAGGGAACACTGAAGCTTTCTTT.

The V call is TRBV18, the J call TRBJ2-5; TRBD2 matches at 11 bases. This CDR3 has 17 residues. Germline V gene lookup returns CDR1 KGHSH and CDR2 LQKENI. Unmatched junction bases numbered 10, after V lost 2 bases and J lost 5 bases. The CDR3 nucleotides are TGTGCCAGCTCACCATTAGCGGGAGGGCCTTCGACGGAGACCCAGTACTTC. Its protein product is CASSPLAGGPSTETQYF.

The chain employs TRBV29-1 and TRBJ1-1; the match to TRBD1 covers 7 bases. The germline gives CDR1 SQVTM, CDR2 ANQGSEA. The ends lost 7 bases at V and 1 base at J; junction bases unmatched: 9. The CDR3 loop spans 14 amino acids. The CDR3 reads CSAGTAARNTEAFF. CDR3 nucleotide sequence: TGCAGCGCTGGGACAGCCGCAAGGAACACTGAAGCTTTCTTT.

The gene calls are TRBV11-3 and TRBJ2-7, with D tentatively TRBD2 (6 bases). Germline CDR1 SGHNT, CDR2 YENEEA. The CDR3 has 14 residues. Trimming took off 3 bases at V and 3 bases at J, with 12 bases between the two ends. The CDR3 protein is CASSFPAGNYEQYF. CDR3 coding DNA: TGTGCCAGCAGCTTTCCGGCGGGAAACTACGAGCAGTACTTC. Using reference TRBV11-3 and TRBJ2-7 for the parts outside the CDR3, the full variable domain is EAGVVQSPRYKIIEKKQPVAFWCNPISGHNTLYWYLQNLGQGPELLIRYENEEAVDDSQLPKDRFSAERLKGVDSTLKIQPAELGDSAVYLCASSFPAGNYEQYFGPGTRLTVT.

The rearrangement joins TRBV4-1 to TRBJ2-1, with D uncertain. The CDR3 extends over 13 amino acids. V gave up 1 base and J gave up 8 bases, with 9 bases separating them. The germline CDR1 and CDR2 sequences are MGHRA and YSYEKL. The CDR3 is CASSQVLIDEQFF. The CDR3 coding sequence is TGCGCCAGCAGCCAAGTATTAATAGATGAGCAGTTCTTC.

The count of this clone is one. The chain recombines TRBV4-1 with TRBJ1-1; D not certain. Germline V gene lookup returns CDR1 MGHRA and CDR2 YSYEKL. V was pared by 1 base and J by 6 bases, with 21 bases between. This CDR3 is 17 amino acids long. CDR3 bases: TGCGCCAGCAGCCAAGGGCGTATTATACTAGGGAGTTCTGAAGCTTTCTTT. This codes for CASSQGRIILGSSEAFF.

The rearrangement links TRBV7-2 to TRBJ2-3; the D gene is possibly TRBD1 (6 bases). CDR3 length: 16 amino acids. V gave up 5 bases and J gave up 1 base, with 16 bases separating them. Germline assignment: CDR1 SGHTA and CDR2 FQGNSA. The CDR3 sequence is CASSPGTMRGTDTQYF. As DNA, the CDR3 is TGTGCCAGCAGCCCTGGGACAATGAGGGGCACAGATACGCAGTATTTT.

The rearrangement joins TRBV5-1 to TRBJ2-5; 8 bases are a match to TRBD1. V was pared by 3 bases and J by 5 bases, with 9 bases of the junction left unmatched. This CDR3 has 15 residues. Germline CDR1 reads SGHRS; CDR2 reads YFSETQ. The CDR3: CASSSGQGAMETQYF. As DNA, the CDR3 is TGCGCCAGCAGCTCTGGACAGGGCGCTATGGAGACCCAGTACTTC.

As for this clone: Within the sample, other DNA sequences also encode this same CDR3. The chain is built from TRBV13 and TRBJ2-5, with TRBD1 identical over 8 bases. The CDR3 has 15 amino acids. V lost 4 bases to trimming and J lost 4 bases; unmatched junction nucleotides: 8. Germline V gene data show CDR1 as PRHDT and CDR2 as FYEKMQ (reference sequence). CDR3 sequence (DNA): TGTGCCAGCAGCTCCCGAGACAGGGGATCAGAGACCCAGTACTTC. Its protein is CASSSRDRGSETQYF.

The rearrangement uses TRBV4-1 and TRBJ1-1; D is unclear. From germline, CDR1 is MGHRA and CDR2 YSYEKL. The CDR3 runs 16 residues. Trimming cost V 4 bases and J 5 bases, with 20 bases left between them. DNA for the CDR3: TGCGCCAGCAGCCCCGACTGGGAGTGGGGAAATACTGAAGCTTTCTTT. Translated: CASSPDWEWGNTEAFF.

This clone has a single count. The V gene is TRBV7-2, the J gene TRBJ2-5; 7 positions match TRBD2. This CDR3 has 14 residues. Germline lookup yields CDR1 SGHTA and CDR2 FQGNSA. J lost 6 bases, V lost 0 bases, and 4 bases had no gene match. The CDR3 reads CASSLAGLGKTQYF. CDR3 bases: TGTGCCAGCAGCTTAGCAGGACTAGGAAAGACCCAGTACTTC.

The genes are TRBV2 and TRBJ1-2; D is possibly TRBD1 (6 bases). The CDR3 covers 13 residues. Trimming removed 10 bases at V and 2 bases at J, with 14 bases between. Germline loops: CDR1 SNHLY, CDR2 FYNNEI. CDR3 sequence (DNA): TGTGCCAACCAAAACAGGGACAACTATGGCTACACCTTC. Translation: CANQNRDNYGYTF.